Listed here is a single TCR beta chain. Antigen: not known. The germline V gene has CDR1 SEHNR and CDR2 FQNEAQ (reference sequence). V shed 5 bases and J shed 4 bases, with 14 bases lying between them. The CDR3 totals 14 residues. The sample belongs to a study of T cell responses to AZD1222 COVID-19 vaccine. This table comes from immunoSEQ multiplex PCR, and its TCRdb copy is limited to in-frame clones, with some not included. The sample lists around 100,000 clones; about 88% were seen once. Study-level points and caveats: At study baseline, merely six AZD1222 recipients were seropositive. Among the donors, most were white British and more were female, and clonal diversity was possibly underestimated. Of spike-specific TCRs, nearly half reportedly target regions left unmutated in variants. All repertoire sampling was performed exclusively after the peak T cell response.

The receptor's source is an adult in good health. Sequences were derived from peripheral blood, sampled on day 0 of AZD1222 vaccination. This chain uses TRBV7-9 with TRBJ1-1; D perhaps matches TRBD1 (5 bases). This CDR3 is CASSQFGGSTEAFF. The DNA for the CDR3 is TGTGCCAGCAGCCAGTTTGGGGGGTCCACTGAAGCTTTCTTT. The full variable domain, with the rest looked up from reference TRBV7-9 and TRBJ1-1, is DTGVSQNPRHKITKRGQNVTFRCDPISEHNRLYWYRQTLGQGPEFLTYFQNEAQLEKSRLLSDRFSAERPKGSFSTLEIQRTEQGDSAMYLCASSQFGGSTEAFFGQGTRLTVV.